A single T cell receptor (beta chain) is shown here with its context. Antigen: not known. TCRdb reprocessed the 5' RACE reads via MiXCR and lists one record per CDR3 protein. This sample carries under 350,000 distinct CDR3 sequences, 7.5% to 9.5% of them seen once, and the ten largest clones take roughly 6.4%. This record comes from a study of identical twins. Whole-study results and caveats: High-abundance cord blood beta clonotypes had fewer insertions; memory repertoires showed none. Invariant MAIT and iNKT cells may have partly biased zero-insertion analyses. These conclusions were based on statistical analysis (cross-sectional, not following the same donors).

CDR1 is DFQATT, CDR2 SNEGSKA, per germline (reference sequence). The CDR3 runs 15 residues. V gave up 3 bases and J gave up 2 bases, with 17 bases separating them. This sample also appeared in a second study, on yellow fever vaccine responses in identical twins.

J is TRBJ2-7 and V is TRBV20-1; D is perhaps TRBD1 or TRBD2 (5 bases each). This TCR was recovered from a woman between 18 and 29 years old in good health. Sequenced: CD8+ T cells sorted from blood. The CDR3 nucleotides read TGCAGTGCTAGGTTCACTGGGGGAGTAACCTACGAGCAGTACTTC. Residues: CSARFTGGVTYEQYF.